The clone carrying this T cell receptor beta chain was observed a single time. What it recognizes is unknown. This specimen belongs to a study of cytomegalovirus exposure and HLA in healthy donors. Study results and limitations: As was reported, the HLA-A and HLA-B alleles of most subjects were accurately predicted from TCR beta sequences. For most TCR sequences rarity was the rule, although some public TCRs occurred in many donors.

The CDR3 is 18 amino acids. Germline lookup yields CDR1 SGHAT and CDR2 FQNNGV. J was trimmed by 1 base and V by 5 bases; bases with no gene match: 14. Use of 60 Vbeta and 13 Jbeta primers characterized the PCR. Profiling relied on immunoSEQ multiplex PCR, and the TCRdb table lists in-frame clones only, not all of them. The table includes 200,000 or so clones, 70% to 90% detected once. Source material: PBMCs. This receptor was taken from a man aged 25-45 years in good health and CMV-seronegative. The gene calls are TRBV11-2 and TRBJ2-7, with 10 nucleotides matching TRBD2. CDR3 nucleotide sequence: TGTGCCAGCAGCCAGCCCCGGGGGGCTAGCGGGGGTTCCTACGAGCAGTACTTC. Amino acids: CASSQPRGASGGSYEQYF.